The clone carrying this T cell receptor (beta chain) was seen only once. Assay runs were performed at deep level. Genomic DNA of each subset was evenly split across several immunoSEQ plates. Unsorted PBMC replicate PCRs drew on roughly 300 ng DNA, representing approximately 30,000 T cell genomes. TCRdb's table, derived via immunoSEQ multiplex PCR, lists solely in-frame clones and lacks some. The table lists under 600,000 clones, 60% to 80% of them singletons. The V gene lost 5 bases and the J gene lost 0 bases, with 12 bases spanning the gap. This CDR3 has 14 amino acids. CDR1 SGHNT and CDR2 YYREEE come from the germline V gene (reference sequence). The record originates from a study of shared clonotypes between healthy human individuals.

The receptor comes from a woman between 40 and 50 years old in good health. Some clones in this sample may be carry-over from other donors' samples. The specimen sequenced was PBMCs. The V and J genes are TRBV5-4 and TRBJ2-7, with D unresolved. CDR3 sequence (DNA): TGTGCCAGCAGTCGGACCCTGAGCTCCTACGAGCAGTACTTC. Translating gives CASSRTLSSYEQYF.